A single sample gave rise to the 28 T cell receptor beta chains below, sequenced in a study of blood T cell repertoires in COVID-19 (TCRdb year 2020). Library generation was performed with the immunoSEQ multiplex PCR assay. This immuneACCESS table, as held by TCRdb, lists in-frame sequences with V and J called but not all clones. Of the missing ones, under half trace to an unresolved V gene in checked studies; the others have no known cause. Recorded for this sample are 180,000 or so clones; more than 65% of them occurred a single time. Clones ranked in the top ten supply approximately 7.9% of the sample. Material: PBMCs or T cells enriched from blood (not recorded which). These receptor sequences come from a man in his forties who had recovered from COVID-19.

This clone was picked up a small number of times. The rearrangement links TRBV5-1 to TRBJ1-1; D uncertain. Germline V gene sequence: CDR1 SGHRS, CDR2 YFSETQ. The CDR3 has 16 residues. The ends were cut back, 4 bases at V and 7 bases at J, with 23 bases in the middle. CDR3 nucleotide sequence: TGCGCCAGCAGCCCGTTCGGAGGGAACGGAGCAAGTGAAGCTTTCTTT. Its protein is CASSPFGGNGASEAFF.

The rearrangement joins TRBV7-9 to TRBJ2-7, with 13 nucleotides matching TRBD2. V trimming: 3 bases; J trimming: 2 bases; junction bases outside the gene matches: 4. The CDR3 sequence is 16 residues long. Per germline, CDR1 SEHNR and CDR2 FQNEAQ (reference sequence). The CDR3 is CASSFGLAGAPYEQYF. CDR3 nucleotide sequence: TGTGCCAGCAGCTTTGGACTAGCGGGGGCTCCCTACGAGCAGTACTTC. Based on the CDR3 plus reference TRBV7-9 and TRBJ2-7, the full variable domain is DTGVSQNPRHKITKRGQNVTFRCDPISEHNRLYWYRQTLGQGPEFLTYFQNEAQLEKSRLLSDRFSAERPKGSFSTLEIQRTEQGDSAMYLCASSFGLAGAPYEQYFGPGTRLTVT.

The chain is built from TRBV7-2 and TRBJ2-5; maybe TRBD1 (5 bases). The germline V and J ends were trimmed by 4 bases and 4 bases, with 13 bases remaining between them. The germline V gene encodes CDR1 SGHTA and CDR2 FQGNSA. This CDR3 contains 14 residues. Here the CDR3 DNA reads TGTGCCAGCAGCTCCTCAGGGCAGGCAGAGACCCAGTACTTC. Encoded protein: CASSSSGQAETQYF.

This rearrangement joins TRBV11-2 to TRBJ2-1; 9 bases align to TRBD2. The V and J ends lost 4 bases and 6 bases, in that order; junction bases with no gene match: 4. Germline V gene lookup returns CDR1 SGHAT and CDR2 FQNNGV. The CDR3 is 14 amino acids. The CDR3 DNA follows: TGTGCCAGCAGCTCGCTGACTAGCGGCAATGAGCAGTTCTTC. Translation: CASSSLTSGNEQFF.

This chain links TRBV5-4 with TRBJ1-2; D may be TRBD1 (6 bases). Between the trimmed V and J ends, which lost 5 bases and 8 bases, there was a span of 25 bases. The germline gives CDR1 SGHNT, CDR2 YYREEE (reference sequence). The length of the CDR3 is 16 residues. CDR3 sequence: CASSHSQGARLRGYTF. The CDR3 DNA reads TGTGCCAGCAGTCACTCACAGGGCGCGAGGTTGAGAGGCTACACCTTC.

There are many counts of this clone. V usage is TRBV2 and J usage is TRBJ2-7, with TRBD1 matching over 10 bases. The ends lost 9 bases at V and 2 bases at J; junction bases unmatched: 4. This CDR3 contains 13 residues. Germline CDR1 SNHLY, CDR2 FYNNEI. The CDR3 sequence: CASAGQGTYEQYF. CDR3 nucleotides: TGTGCCAGTGCGGGACAGGGGACCTACGAGCAGTACTTC.

This chain joins TRBV24-1 and TRBJ2-7; D is possibly TRBD1 (5 bases). The CDR3 length is 13 residues. V lost 3 bases and J lost 2, with 7 bases in between. Looked up from germline, CDR1 is KGHDR and CDR2 is SFDVKD. The CDR3 sequence: CATSDDSTYEQYF. The CDR3 nucleotides read TGTGCCACCAGTGATGACAGTACCTACGAGCAGTACTTC.

This CDR3 is CASSYGQGVAKNIQYF. The CDR3 bases are TGTGCCAGCAGTTACGGGCAGGGGGTAGCCAAAAACATTCAGTACTTC. V usage is TRBV6-6 and J usage is TRBJ2-4, with TRBD1 identical over 7 bases. The V segment lost 2 bases and the J segment 0 bases; nucleotides outside the gene matches: 4. Germline CDR1 MNHNY, CDR2 SVGAGI (reference sequence). The CDR3 runs 16 residues.

This clone was detected a few times. The chain has TRBV7-9 and TRBJ2-3, with a tentative D call TRBD2 (6 bases). This CDR3 spans 16 amino acids. The germline V and J ends were trimmed by 4 bases and 0 bases, with 14 bases remaining between them. CDR1 is SEHNR and CDR2 is FQNEAQ in the germline V gene (reference sequence). CDR3 DNA: TGTGCCAGCAGCTCCGGGGACTTCGCTAGCACAGATACGCAGTATTTT. This gives the protein CASSSGDFASTDTQYF. Together with reference TRBV7-9 and TRBJ2-3, the CDR3 gives the full variable domain: DTGVSQNPRHKITKRGQNVTFRCDPISEHNRLYWYRQTLGQGPEFLTYFQNEAQLEKSRLLSDRFSAERPKGSFSTLEIQRTEQGDSAMYLCASSSGDFASTDTQYFGPGTRLTVL.

This chain links TRBV4-3 with TRBJ1-5, with 8 bases matching TRBD1. Trimming removed 1 base from V and 2 bases from J; junction bases left unmatched: 7. Germline assignment: CDR1 LGHNA and CDR2 YSLEER. The CDR3 loop spans 17 amino acids. The CDR3 bases are TGCGCCAGCAGCCAAGGTGCAGGGGGCTACCGCAATCAGCCCCAGCATTTT. Translated: CASSQGAGGYRNQPQHF.

V is TRBV25-1 and J is TRBJ1-3; D is undetermined. Trimming removed 4 bases at V and 3 bases at J, with 19 bases between. The CDR3 extends over 17 amino acids. Germline V gives CDR1 MGHDK, CDR2 SYGVNS. The CDR3 DNA is TGTGCCAGCAGTGTTGGGGTAAGCGGGCCGAGTGGAAACACCATATATTTT. It translates to CASSVGVSGPSGNTIYF.

The J gene is TRBJ2-7, the V gene TRBV9, with TRBD1 matching 8 bases. Trimming at V came to 4 bases and at J to 9 bases, leaving 18 bases not matched to a gene. The germline gives CDR1 SGDLS, CDR2 YYNGEE. This CDR3 comprises 16 residues. The CDR3 sequence is CASSPNPGQALVVQYF. The CDR3 bases are TGTGCCAGCAGCCCTAATCCGGGACAGGCATTGGTTGTGCAGTACTTC.

The rearrangement joins TRBV11-2 to TRBJ1-2; 7 bases fit TRBD1. This CDR3 spans 14 amino acids. The V gene's germline CDR1 is SGHAT and CDR2 FQNNGV. With 5 bases clipped from V and 4 bases from J, the junction kept 7 bases outside the gene matches. CDR3 loop: CASSPPRDSYGYTF. The CDR3 bases are TGTGCCAGCAGCCCCCCTAGGGACAGCTATGGCTACACCTTC. Together with reference TRBV11-2 and TRBJ1-2, the CDR3 gives the full variable domain: EAGVAQSPRYKIIEKRQSVAFWCNPISGHATLYWYQQILGQGPKLLIQFQNNGVVDDSQLPKDRFSAERLKGVDSTLKIQPAKLEDSAVYLCASSPPRDSYGYTFGSGTRLTVV.

The V call is TRBV7-2, the J call TRBJ1-2; D is possibly TRBD1 (6 bases). Germline assignment: CDR1 SGHTA and CDR2 FQGNSA. Trimming took off 0 bases at V and 6 bases at J, with 14 bases between the two ends. The CDR3 has 15 amino acids. The DNA of the CDR3 is TGTGCCAGCAGCTTAGCTTTCACAGGGATAAATGGCTACACCTTC. Residues: CASSLAFTGINGYTF.

Written as DNA, the CDR3 is TGTGCAAGAAACCGGGACAGGCGTTTCAGCAATCAGCCCCAGCATTTT. This codes for CARNRDRRFSNQPQHF. The chain uses TRBV28 and TRBJ1-5, with 8 bases identical to TRBD1. The CDR3 has 16 residues. Germline V CDR1 and CDR2: MDHEN, SYDVKM.

The rearrangement uses TRBV3-1 (or the pseudogene TRBV3-2) and TRBJ1-2; D is unresolved. V lost 4 bases to trimming and J lost 2 bases, with 8 bases between them. The CDR3 is 13 amino acids. Germline loops: CDR1 LGHDT, CDR2 YNNKEL (reference sequence). In nucleotides, the CDR3 is TGTGCCAGCAGCCTTCAACTCAACTATGGCTACACCTTC. Translated: CASSLQLNYGYTF.

V usage is TRBV7-2 and J usage is TRBJ1-1; maybe TRBD1 (6 bases). This CDR3 contains 15 residues. Germline CDR1 and CDR2: SGHTA and FQGNSA. V was cut by 1 base and J by 4 bases, with 13 bases left in between. The CDR3 DNA sequence: TGTGCCAGCAGCTTAGATCGGGGCAGGGGCACTGAAGCTTTCTTT. Translating it yields CASSLDRGRGTEAFF.

The chain carries TRBV5-6 and TRBJ2-7; tentative D call: TRBD1 (6 bases). Trimming cost V 2 bases and J 1 base, with 10 bases left between them. The CDR3 contains 14 residues. Germline loops: CDR1 SGHDT, CDR2 YYEEEE. CDR3 residues: CASSFLTGSYEQYF. The CDR3 bases are TGTGCCAGCAGCTTTCTTACAGGGTCCTACGAGCAGTACTTC.

V and J are TRBV4-2 and TRBJ2-3; tentative D call: TRBD2 (5 bases). With 1 base removed from V and 4 bases from J, the gap between germline ends came to 12 bases. This CDR3 has 15 amino acids. Germline lookup yields CDR1 LGHNA and CDR2 YNFKEQ. This chain's CDR3 is CASSQGRASPDTQYF. The DNA for the CDR3 is TGTGCCAGCAGCCAAGGTAGGGCTAGCCCAGATACGCAGTATTTT.

The V call is TRBV25-1, the J call TRBJ2-5, with TRBD2 matching 9 bases. V lost 0 bases, J lost 3 bases, and 2 bases stayed unmatched. The germline CDR1 and CDR2 sequences are MGHDK and SYGVNS. This CDR3 has 15 amino acids. CDR3 amino acids: CASSEYERGEETQYF. The CDR3 coding sequence is TGTGCCAGCAGTGAATATGAGCGGGGGGAAGAGACCCAGTACTTC. Full variable domain (rest looked up from reference TRBV25-1 and TRBJ2-5): EADIYQTPRYLVIGTGKKITLECSQTMGHDKMYWYQQDPGMELHLIHYSYGVNSTEKGDLSSESTVSRIRTEHFPLTLESARPSHTSQYLCASSEYERGEETQYFGPGTRLLVL.

V gene TRBV10-2 combines with J gene TRBJ2-3, with TRBD2 matching over 16 bases. V was clipped by 4 bases and J by 1 base; unmatched bases: 2. Per the germline V gene, CDR1 is WSHSY and CDR2 is SAAADI. The CDR3 contains 17 residues. CDR3 protein: CASSVGLAGGGTDTQYF. In nucleotides, the CDR3 is TGCGCCAGCAGTGTGGGACTAGCGGGGGGGGGCACAGATACGCAGTATTTT.

This clone occurred a few times. The chain uses TRBV10-3 and TRBJ2-3, with 12 bases identical to TRBD2. Trimming took 4 bases from V and 2 from J; bases not matched to a gene: 4. From germline, CDR1 is ENHRY and CDR2 SYGVKD. CDR3 length equals 16 residues. CDR3 in amino acids: CAISVTSGGSTDTQYF. The CDR3 DNA follows: TGTGCCATCAGTGTGACTAGCGGGGGATCCACAGATACGCAGTATTTT.

CDR3 protein: CASSLVGWAGGYTF. CDR3 in DNA: TGTGCCAGCAGCTTAGTAGGGTGGGCGGGGGGCTACACCTTC. This chain uses TRBV7-2 with TRBJ1-2; unclear D gene. The germline V gene encodes CDR1 SGHTA and CDR2 FQGNSA. The CDR3 has 14 amino acids. Deletions cut 1 base from V and 8 bases from J, with 14 bases between.

V gene TRBV5-6 combines with J gene TRBJ1-2; 9 bases are a match to TRBD1. In germline, CDR1 is SGHDT, CDR2 YYEEEE. J gave up 8 bases and V 2 bases, and 10 bases lay outside the gene matches. CDR3 length: 15 residues. CDR3 protein: CASSFTGQGFPGYTF. The CDR3 region has the DNA TGTGCCAGCAGCTTTACGGGACAGGGCTTTCCGGGCTACACCTTC.

This clone was recorded only once. In nucleotides, the CDR3 is TGTGCCAGCTCACCAAATGCGGCAGATGGCTACACCTTC. Amino acids: CASSPNAADGYTF. The J gene is TRBJ1-2, the V gene TRBV18; D unclear. This CDR3 contains 13 residues. V dropped 2 bases and J dropped 6 bases, with 10 bases sitting between them. The V gene's germline CDR1 is KGHSH and CDR2 LQKENI.

V and J are TRBV5-1 and TRBJ1-1, with TRBD1 matching 9 bases. The germline V gene encodes CDR1 SGHRS and CDR2 YFSETQ. The CDR3 has 18 amino acids. V lost 4 bases and J lost 6; bases outside the gene matches: 19. Here the CDR3 reads CASSRKTLTGTGYPEAFF. The CDR3 DNA sequence: TGCGCCAGCAGCCGTAAGACCCTGACCGGGACAGGGTATCCTGAAGCTTTCTTT.

The V and J genes are TRBV19 and TRBJ1-1; the D is unclear. The CDR3 is 13 residues long. V was pared by 4 bases and J by 1 base, with 7 bases between. Germline CDR1 is LNHDA and CDR2 is SQIVND (reference sequence). The CDR3 region is CASSNVANTEAFF. The CDR3 DNA follows: TGTGCCAGTAGTAACGTGGCGAACACTGAAGCTTTCTTT.

The genes are TRBV5-1 and TRBJ1-1; D gene uncertain. V shed 1 base and J shed 8 bases, with 12 bases lying between them. This CDR3 comprises 13 residues. Germline V CDR1 and CDR2: SGHRS, YFSETQ. CDR3 nucleotide sequence: TGCGCCAGCAGCTTGAAGCCCTCGGGGGAAGCTTTCTTT. It specifies CASSLKPSGEAFF.